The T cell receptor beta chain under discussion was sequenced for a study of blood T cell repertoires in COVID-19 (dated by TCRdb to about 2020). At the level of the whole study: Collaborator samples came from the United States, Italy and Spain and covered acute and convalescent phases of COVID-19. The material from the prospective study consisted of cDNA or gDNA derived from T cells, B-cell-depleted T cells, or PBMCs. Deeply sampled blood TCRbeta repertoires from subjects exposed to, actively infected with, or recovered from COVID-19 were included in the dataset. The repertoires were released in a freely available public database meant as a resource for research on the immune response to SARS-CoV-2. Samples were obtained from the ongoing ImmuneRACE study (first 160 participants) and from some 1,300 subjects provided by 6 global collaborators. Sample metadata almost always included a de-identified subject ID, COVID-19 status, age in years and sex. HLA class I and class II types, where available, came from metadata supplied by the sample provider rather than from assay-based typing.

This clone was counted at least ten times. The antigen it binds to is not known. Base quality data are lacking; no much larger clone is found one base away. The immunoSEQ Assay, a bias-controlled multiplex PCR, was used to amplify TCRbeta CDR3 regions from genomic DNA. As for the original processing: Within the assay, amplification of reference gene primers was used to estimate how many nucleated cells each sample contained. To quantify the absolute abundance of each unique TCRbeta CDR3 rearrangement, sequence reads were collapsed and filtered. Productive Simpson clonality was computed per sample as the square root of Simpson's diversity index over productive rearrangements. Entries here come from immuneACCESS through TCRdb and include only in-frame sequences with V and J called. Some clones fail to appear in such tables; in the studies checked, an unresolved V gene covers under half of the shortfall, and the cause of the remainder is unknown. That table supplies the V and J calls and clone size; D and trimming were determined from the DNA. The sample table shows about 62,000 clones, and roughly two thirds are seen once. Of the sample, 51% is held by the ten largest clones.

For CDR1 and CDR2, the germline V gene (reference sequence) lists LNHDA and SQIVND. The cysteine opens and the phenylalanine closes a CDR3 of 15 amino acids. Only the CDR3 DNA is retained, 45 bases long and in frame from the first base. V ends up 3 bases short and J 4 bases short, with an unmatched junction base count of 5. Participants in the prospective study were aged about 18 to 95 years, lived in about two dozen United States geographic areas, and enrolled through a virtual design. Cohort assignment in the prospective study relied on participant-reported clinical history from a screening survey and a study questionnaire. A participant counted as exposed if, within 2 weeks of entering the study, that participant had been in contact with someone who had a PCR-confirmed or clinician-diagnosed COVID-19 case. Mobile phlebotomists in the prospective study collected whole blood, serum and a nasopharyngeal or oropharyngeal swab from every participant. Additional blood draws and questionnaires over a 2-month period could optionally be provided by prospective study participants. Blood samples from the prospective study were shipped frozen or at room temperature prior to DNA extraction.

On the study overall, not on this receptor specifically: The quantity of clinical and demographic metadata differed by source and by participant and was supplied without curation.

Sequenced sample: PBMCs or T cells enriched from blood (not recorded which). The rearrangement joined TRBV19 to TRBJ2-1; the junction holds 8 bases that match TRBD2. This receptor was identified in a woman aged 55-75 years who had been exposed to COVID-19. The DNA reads TGTGCCAGTAGTATCGTAGCGGGACCTTACAATGAGCAGTTCTTC. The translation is CASSIVAGPYNEQFF.